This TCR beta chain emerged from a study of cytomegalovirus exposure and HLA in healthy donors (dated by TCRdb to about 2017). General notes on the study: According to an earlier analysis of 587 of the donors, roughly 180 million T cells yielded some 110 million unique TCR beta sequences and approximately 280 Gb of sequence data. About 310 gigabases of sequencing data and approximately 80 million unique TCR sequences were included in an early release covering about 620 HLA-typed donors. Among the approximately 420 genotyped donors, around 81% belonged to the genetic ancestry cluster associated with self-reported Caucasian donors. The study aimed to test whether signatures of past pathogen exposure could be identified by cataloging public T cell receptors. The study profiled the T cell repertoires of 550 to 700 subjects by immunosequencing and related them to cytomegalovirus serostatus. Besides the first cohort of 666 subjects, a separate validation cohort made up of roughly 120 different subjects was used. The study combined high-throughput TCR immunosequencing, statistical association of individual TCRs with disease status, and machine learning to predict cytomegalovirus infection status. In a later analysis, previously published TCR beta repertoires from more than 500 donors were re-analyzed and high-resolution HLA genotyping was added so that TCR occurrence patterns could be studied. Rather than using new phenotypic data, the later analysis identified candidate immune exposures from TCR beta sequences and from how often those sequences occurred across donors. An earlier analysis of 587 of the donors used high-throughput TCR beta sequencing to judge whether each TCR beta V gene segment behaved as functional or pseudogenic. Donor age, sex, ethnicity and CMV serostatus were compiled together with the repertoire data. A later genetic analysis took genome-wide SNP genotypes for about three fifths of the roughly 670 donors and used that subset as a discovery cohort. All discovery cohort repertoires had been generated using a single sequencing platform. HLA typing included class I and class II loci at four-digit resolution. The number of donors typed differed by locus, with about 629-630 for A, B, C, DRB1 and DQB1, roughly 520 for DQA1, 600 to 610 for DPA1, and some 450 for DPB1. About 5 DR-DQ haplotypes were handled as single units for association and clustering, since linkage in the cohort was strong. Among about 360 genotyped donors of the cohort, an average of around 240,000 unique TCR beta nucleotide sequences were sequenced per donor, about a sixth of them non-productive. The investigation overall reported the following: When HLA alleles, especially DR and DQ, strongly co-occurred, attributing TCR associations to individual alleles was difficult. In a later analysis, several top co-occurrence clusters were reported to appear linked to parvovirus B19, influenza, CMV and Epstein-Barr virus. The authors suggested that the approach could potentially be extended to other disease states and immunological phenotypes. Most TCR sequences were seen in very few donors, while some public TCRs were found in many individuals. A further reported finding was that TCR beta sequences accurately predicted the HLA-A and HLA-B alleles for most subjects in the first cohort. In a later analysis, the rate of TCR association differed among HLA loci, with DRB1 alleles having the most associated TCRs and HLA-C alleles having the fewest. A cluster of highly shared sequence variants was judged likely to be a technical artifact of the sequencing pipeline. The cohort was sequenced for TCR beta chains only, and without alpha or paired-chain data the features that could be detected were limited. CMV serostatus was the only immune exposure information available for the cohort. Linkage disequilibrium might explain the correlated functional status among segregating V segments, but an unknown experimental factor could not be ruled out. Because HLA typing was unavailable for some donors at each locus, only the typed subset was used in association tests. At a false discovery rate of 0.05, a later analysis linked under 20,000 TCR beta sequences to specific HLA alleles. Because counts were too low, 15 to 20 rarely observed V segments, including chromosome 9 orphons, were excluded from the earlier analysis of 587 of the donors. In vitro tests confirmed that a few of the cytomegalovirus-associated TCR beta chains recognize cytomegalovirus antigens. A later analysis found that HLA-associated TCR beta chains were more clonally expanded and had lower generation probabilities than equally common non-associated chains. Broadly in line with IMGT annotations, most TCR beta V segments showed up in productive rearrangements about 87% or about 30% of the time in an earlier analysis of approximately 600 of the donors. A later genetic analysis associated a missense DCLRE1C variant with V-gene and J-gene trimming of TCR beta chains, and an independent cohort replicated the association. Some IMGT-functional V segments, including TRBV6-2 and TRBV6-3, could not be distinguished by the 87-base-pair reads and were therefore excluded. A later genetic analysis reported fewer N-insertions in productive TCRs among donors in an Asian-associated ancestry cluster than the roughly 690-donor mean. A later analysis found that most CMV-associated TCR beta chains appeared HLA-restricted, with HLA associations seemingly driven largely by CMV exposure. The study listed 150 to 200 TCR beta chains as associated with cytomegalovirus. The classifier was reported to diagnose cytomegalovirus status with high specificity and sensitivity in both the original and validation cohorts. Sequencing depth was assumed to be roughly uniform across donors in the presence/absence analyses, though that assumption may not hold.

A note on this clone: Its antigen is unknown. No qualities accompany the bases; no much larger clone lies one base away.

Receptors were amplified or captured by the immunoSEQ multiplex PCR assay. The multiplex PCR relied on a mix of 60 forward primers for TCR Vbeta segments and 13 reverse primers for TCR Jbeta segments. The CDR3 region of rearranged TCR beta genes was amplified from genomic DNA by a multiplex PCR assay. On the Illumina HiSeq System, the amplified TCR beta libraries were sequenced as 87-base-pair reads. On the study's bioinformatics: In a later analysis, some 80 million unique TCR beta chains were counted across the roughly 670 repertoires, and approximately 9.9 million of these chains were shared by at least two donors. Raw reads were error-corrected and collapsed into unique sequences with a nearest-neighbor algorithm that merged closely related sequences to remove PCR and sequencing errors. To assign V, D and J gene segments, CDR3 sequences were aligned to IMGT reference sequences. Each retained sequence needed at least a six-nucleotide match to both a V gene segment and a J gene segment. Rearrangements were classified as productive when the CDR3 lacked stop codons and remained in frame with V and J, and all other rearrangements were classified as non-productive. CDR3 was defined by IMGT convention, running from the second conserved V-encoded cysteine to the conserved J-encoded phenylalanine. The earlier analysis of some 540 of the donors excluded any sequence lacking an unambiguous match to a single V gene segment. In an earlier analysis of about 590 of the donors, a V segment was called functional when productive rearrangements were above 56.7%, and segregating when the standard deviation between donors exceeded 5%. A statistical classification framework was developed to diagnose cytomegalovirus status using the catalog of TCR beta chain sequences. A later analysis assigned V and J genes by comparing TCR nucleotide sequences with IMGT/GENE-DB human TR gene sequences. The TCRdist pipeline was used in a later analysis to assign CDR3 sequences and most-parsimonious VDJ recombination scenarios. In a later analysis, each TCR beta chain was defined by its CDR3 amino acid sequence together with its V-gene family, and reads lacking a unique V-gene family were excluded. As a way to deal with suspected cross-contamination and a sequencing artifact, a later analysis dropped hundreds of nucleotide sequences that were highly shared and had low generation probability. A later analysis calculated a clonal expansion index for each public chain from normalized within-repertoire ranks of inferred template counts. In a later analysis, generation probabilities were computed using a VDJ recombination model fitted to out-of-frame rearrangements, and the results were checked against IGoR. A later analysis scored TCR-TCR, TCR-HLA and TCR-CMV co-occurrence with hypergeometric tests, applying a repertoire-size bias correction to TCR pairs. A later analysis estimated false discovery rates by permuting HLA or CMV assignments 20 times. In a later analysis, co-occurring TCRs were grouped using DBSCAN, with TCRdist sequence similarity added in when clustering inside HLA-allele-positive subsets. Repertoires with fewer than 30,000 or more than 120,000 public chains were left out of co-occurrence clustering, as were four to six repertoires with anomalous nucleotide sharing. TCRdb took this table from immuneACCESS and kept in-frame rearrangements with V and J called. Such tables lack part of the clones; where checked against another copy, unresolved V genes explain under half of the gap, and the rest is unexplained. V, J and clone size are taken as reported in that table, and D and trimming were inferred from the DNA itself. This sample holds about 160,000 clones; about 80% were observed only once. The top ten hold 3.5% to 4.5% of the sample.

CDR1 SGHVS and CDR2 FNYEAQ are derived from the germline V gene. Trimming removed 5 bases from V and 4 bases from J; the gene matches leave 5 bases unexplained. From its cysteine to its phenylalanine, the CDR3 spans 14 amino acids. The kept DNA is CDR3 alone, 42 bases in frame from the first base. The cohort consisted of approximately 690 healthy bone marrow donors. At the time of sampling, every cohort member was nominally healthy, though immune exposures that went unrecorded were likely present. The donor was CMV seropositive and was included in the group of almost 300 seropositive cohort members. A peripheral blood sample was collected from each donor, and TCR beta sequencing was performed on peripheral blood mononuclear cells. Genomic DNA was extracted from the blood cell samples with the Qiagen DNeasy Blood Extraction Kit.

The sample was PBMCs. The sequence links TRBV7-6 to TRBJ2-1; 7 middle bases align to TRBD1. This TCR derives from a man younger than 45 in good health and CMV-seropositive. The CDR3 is CASSLQGVYNEQFF. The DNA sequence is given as TGTGCCAGCAGCCTTCAGGGGGTTTACAATGAGCAGTTCTTC.